Listed here are 13 T cell receptor beta chains from one sample, sequenced in a study of T-cell reconstitution after alpha-beta-depleted transplantation in children. TCRbeta library construction was performed incorporating unique molecular identifiers. TCRdb itself ran the PCR reads through MiXCR, one entry per CDR3 protein. The sample consists of fewer than 550,000 distinct CDR3 sequences, over 10% of them appearing once. The sample here was PBMCs, mostly from graft donor cells, taken 180 days after TCRalphabeta/CD19-depleted stem cell transplant. These receptors all stem from a female patient aged 2-15 years who had a stem cell transplant for aplastic anemia, so the T cells may come from the graft donor.

This chain connects TRBV30 to TRBJ2-7; D gene uncertain. Trimming removed 0 bases from V and 6 bases from J, with 9 bases in between. This CDR3 has 12 amino acids. The V gene's germline CDR1 is GTSNPN and CDR2 SVGIG (reference sequence). The chain's CDR3 is CAWSVGFGEQYF. CDR3 sequence (DNA): TGTGCCTGGAGTGTGGGGTTTGGCGAGCAGTACTTC.

This clonotype was seen a few times. The chain combines TRBV7-3 with TRBJ2-3; D assignment may be TRBD1 or TRBD2 (5 bases each). The CDR3 covers 16 residues. CDR1 and CDR2 from the germline V gene are SGHTA and FQGTGA. Trimming removed 5 bases from V and 2 bases from J, with 17 bases in between. CDR3 protein: CASSDTWGLPTDTQYF. The CDR3 DNA reads TGTGCCAGCAGCGATACATGGGGGTTGCCCACAGATACGCAGTATTTT.

The chain links TRBV20-1 to TRBJ1-1; TRBD1 might be the D (5 bases). V was trimmed by 1 base and J by 0 bases, leaving 9 bases between them. The CDR3 loop spans 14 amino acids. Germline V gene sequence: CDR1 DFQATT, CDR2 SNEGSKA (reference sequence). CDR3 amino acids: CSARGQGVNTEAFF. As DNA, the CDR3 is TGCAGTGCTAGAGGGCAGGGAGTGAACACTGAAGCTTTCTTT.

This clonotype was seen a few times. The CDR3 region is CASSLAGDPEAFF. In nucleotides, the CDR3 is TGTGCCAGCAGCTTAGCGGGGGACCCTGAAGCTTTCTTT. The rearrangement links TRBV11-3 to TRBJ1-1; tentatively, D is TRBD1 (5 bases). In germline, CDR1 is SGHNT, CDR2 YENEEA. There are 13 residues in the CDR3. V dropped 1 base and J dropped 6 bases, with 9 bases sitting between them.

The genes are TRBV12-3 or TRBV12-4 and TRBJ1-6; 8 bases match TRBD1. J gave up 7 bases and V 3 bases, and 8 bases lay outside the gene matches. The CDR3 loop spans 16 amino acids. The CDR3 is CASSFPHGQGNSPLHF. As DNA, the CDR3 is TGTGCCAGCAGTTTTCCCCACGGACAGGGAAATTCACCCCTCCACTTT.

This clonotype was counted between two and nine times. This rearrangement joins TRBV5-1 to TRBJ1-6; D perhaps matches TRBD1 (5 bases). The V gene lost 3 bases and the J gene lost 7 bases, with 14 bases spanning the gap. Germline loops: CDR1 SGHRS, CDR2 YFSETQ. This CDR3 has 15 residues. The CDR3 nucleotides read TGCGCCAGCAGCTGGAGGGACGGATCAAATTCACCCCTCCACTTT. It encodes CASSWRDGSNSPLHF.

This clonotype was detected many times. The CDR3 region has the DNA TGTGCCAGCAGCTTGGGGAGCGTGGGGAACACCGGGGAGCTGTTTTTT. It yields the protein CASSLGSVGNTGELFF. The V gene is TRBV5-4, the J gene TRBJ2-2; D not resolved. The CDR3 runs to 16 residues. The germline gives CDR1 SGHNT, CDR2 YYREEE (reference sequence). Trimming pared 0 bases from V and 1 base from J, leaving 10 bases between.

The table lists this clonotype with many counts. The rearrangement links TRBV10-3 to TRBJ2-3; possible D gene TRBD1, 6 bases. V gave up 10 bases and J gave up 6 bases, with 14 bases separating them. The germline CDR1 and CDR2 sequences are ENHRY and SYGVKD. The CDR3 consists of 12 residues. The CDR3 bases are TGTGCCACCAAGACAGGCCCCGATACGCAGTATTTT. It codes for CATKTGPDTQYF.

The CDR3 loop reads CASSLEGIASGRRDTQYF. DNA of the CDR3: TGTGCCAGCAGCTTAGAAGGGATCGCTAGCGGGAGGAGAGATACGCAGTATTTT. V is TRBV11-2 and J is TRBJ2-3; 11 bases map to TRBD2. The germline CDR1 and CDR2 sequences are SGHAT and FQNNGV. V shed 0 bases, J shed 5 bases, and the junction held 10 bases outside the gene matches. The CDR3 spans 18 residues.

This sequence joins TRBV12-3 or TRBV12-4 and TRBJ2-3; 10 positions agree with TRBD2. This CDR3 spans 15 amino acids. V was clipped by 6 bases and J by 5 bases; unmatched bases: 8. In DNA form, the CDR3 reads TGTGCCAGCAGCTTCTCGGGACTAGCGCGAGATACGCAGTATTTT. Translation gives CASSFSGLARDTQYF.

This clonotype was counted a few times. For the CDR3, the DNA is TGTGCCAGCAGTTCTTGGGGGCGGGAGGCTTACAATGAGCAGTTCTTC. Amino acid sequence: CASSSWGREAYNEQFF. The gene calls are TRBV9 and TRBJ2-1, with TRBD2 matching 8 bases. V was pared by 5 bases and J by 4 bases, with 11 bases of the junction left unmatched. Germline V gene sequence: CDR1 SGDLS, CDR2 YYNGEE. CDR3 size: 16 residues. Full variable domain (missing parts from reference TRBV9 and TRBJ2-1): DSGVTQTPKHLITATGQRVTLRCSPRSGDLSVYWYQQSLDQGLQFLIQYYNGEERAKGNILERFSAQQFPDLHSELNLSSLELGDSALYFCASSSWGREAYNEQFFGPGTRLTVL.

The chain joins TRBV6-1 to TRBJ1-4, with D unclear. Germline V gives CDR1 MNHNS, CDR2 SASEGT. The ends were cut back, 0 bases at V and 11 bases at J, with 16 bases in the middle. The CDR3 extends over 15 amino acids. The CDR3, as DNA: TGTGCCAGCAGTGAAGCAAAGGGAGGGAGAGACAAACTGTTTTTT. Encoded protein: CASSEAKGGRDKLFF.

This clonotype was picked up a small number of times. The rearrangement joins TRBV5-1 to TRBJ2-3; 10 nucleotides align to TRBD2. The CDR3 consists of 15 residues. Trimming removed 3 bases from V and 6 bases from J; junction bases left unmatched: 7. CDR1 and CDR2 (germline): SGHRS, YFSETQ. In nucleotides, the CDR3 is TGCGCCAGCAGCTCTAGCGGGAGAGGGATCGATACGCAGTATTTT. This codes for CASSSSGRGIDTQYF.